A selection of T cell receptor beta chains follows, all from one sample in a study of T cell repertoires in cytomegalovirus infection. TCRdb passed the reads through MiXCR, listing each CDR3 protein once. The repertoire holds 200,000 to 300,000 distinct CDR3 sequences, with approximately 10% as singletons. Material: PBMCs. The receptors derive from a human donor in good health (CMV status not recorded). Some clones in this sample may be carry-over from other donors' samples. Both conserved end residues are part of each CDR3. A D gene is named only where the DNA matches it firmly. A row's size may be missing; if present it is once, few, many or a size class.

TRBJ2-3	TRBV7-2	TRBD1	many	TGTGCCAGCAGCTTATTAATTGGACAGGGGGCGGGAGTTAGCACAGATACGCAGTATTTT	CASSLLIGQGAGVSTDTQYF
TRBJ2-7	TRBV12-3/TRBV12-4	NA	many	TGTGCCAGCAGCGCGGCCCCAGGGAGGCCGTACTTC	CASSAAPGRPYF
TRBJ2-1	TRBV6-1	TRBD2	many	TGTGCCAGCAGTTACGTGGGGGGGTCGTATGAGCAGTTCTTC	CASSYVGGSYEQFF
TRBJ2-1	TRBV20-1	TRBD2	few	TGCAGTGCTAGACCGACTAGCAAGGGCAATGAGCAGTTCTTC	CSARPTSKGNEQFF
TRBJ1-4	TRBV6-1	NA	many	TGTGCCAGCAGTGAAGCTCCCGGACCAACTAATGAAAAACTGTTTTTT	CASSEAPGPTNEKLFF
TRBJ1-1	TRBV5-4	NA	NA	TGTGCCAGCAGGGACGGCATGAACACTGAAGCTTTCTTT	CASRDGMNTEAFF
TRBJ1-5	TRBV4-3	TRBD1	many	TGCGCCAGCAGCCAAGAGTCGACAGGGAGGCAGCCCCAGCATTTT	CASSQESTGRQPQHF
TRBJ2-7	TRBV7-2	NA	many	TGTGCCAGCAGCTTAGTACGCGAGCAGTACTTC	CASSLVREQYF
TRBJ1-2	TRBV7-2	TRBD1	many	TGTGCCAGCAGCTTAGACAGGGGGTATGGCTACACCTTC	CASSLDRGYGYTF
TRBJ2-3	TRBV15	NA	NA	TGTGCCACCAGCAGAGAGGGTGATAGGAGCGGGCCCACAGATACGCAGTATTTT	CATSREGDRSGPTDTQYF
TRBJ2-5	TRBV7-2	NA	many	TGTGCCAGCAGCTTAGTCCCAGGGCGGGAGACCCAGTACTTC	CASSLVPGRETQYF
TRBJ2-3	TRBV28	TRBD2	many	TGTGCCAGCAGAGCTAGCGGGGGCACAGATACGCAGTATTTT	CASRASGGTDTQYF
TRBJ1-1	TRBV3-1	TRBD1	NA	TGTGCCAGCAGCCAGGATCCGACAGGGAGTAAAGCTTTCTTT	CASSQDPTGSKAFF
TRBJ1-3	TRBV28	NA	many	TGTGCCAGCAGTTTATCCAGGGCTGGAAACACCATATATTTT	CASSLSRAGNTIYF
TRBJ2-3	TRBV25-1	NA	few	TGTGCCAGCAGCACACTAGGGGCGACTACGGGGACGCAGTATTTT	CASSTLGATTGTQYF
TRBJ2-1	TRBV7-2	NA	many	TGTGCCAGCACCAACAGGGTAACGGGTGAGCAGTTCTTC	CASTNRVTGEQFF
TRBJ1-1	TRBV20-1	NA	NA	TGCAGTGCTAGAGATATACGCACTGAAGCTTTCTTT	CSARDIRTEAFF
TRBJ2-5	TRBV7-6	NA	many	TGTGCCAGCAGCTTACAGGGGAGAGAGACCCAGTACTTC	CASSLQGRETQYF
TRBJ2-3	TRBV7-2	NA	NA	TGTGCCAGCAGCTCCAGGGGTAGGGACCGCACAGATACGCAGTATTTT	CASSSRGRDRTDTQYF
TRBJ2-5	TRBV7-2	NA	many	TGTGCCAGCAGCCCCCCTAGGCGCCGTGAGACCCAGTACTTC	CASSPPRRRETQYF
TRBJ1-2	TRBV10-3	TRBD1	few	TGTGCCATCAGCCCAAACAGGGGAGAAGGCTACACCTTC	CAISPNRGEGYTF
TRBJ2-3	TRBV15	TRBD1	many	TGTGCCACCAGCAGAGCGGGACAGGGGGAGTTAGTTGGGACGCAGTATTTT	CATSRAGQGELVGTQYF
TRBJ2-5	TRBV5-1	NA	many	TGCGCCAGCAACCGGGAGCTAGGGGAGACCCAGTACTTC	CASNRELGETQYF
TRBJ2-2	TRBV29-1	NA	many	TGCAGCGTTGAACAGTTTGGGGAGCTGTTTTTT	CSVEQFGELFF
TRBJ2-4	TRBV3-1	TRBD2	many	TGTGCCAGCAGCCAGCGGTCGGGGGGGCTAGCCAAAAACATTCAGTACTTC	CASSQRSGGLAKNIQYF
TRBJ1-1	TRBV12-3/TRBV12-4	NA	NA	TGTGCCAGCAGTTTAACATCGAACACTGAAGCTTTCTTT	CASSLTSNTEAFF
TRBJ2-3	TRBV19	NA	few	TGTGCCAGTAGCATGGGACGGCGTAGCACAGATACGCAGTATTTT	CASSMGRRSTDTQYF
TRBJ1-6	TRBV7-9	NA	many	TGTGCCAGCAGCTTGGGACCGTCAGTTTCACCCCTCCACTTT	CASSLGPSVSPLHF
TRBJ1-1	TRBV7-2	TRBD1	many	TGTGCCAGCAGCTTAGTGGGGGCCAGGGGGATAATCACTGAAGCTTTCTTT	CASSLVGARGIITEAFF
TRBJ1-5	TRBV6-2/TRBV6-3	TRBD1	many	TGTGCCAGCAGATCGACAGGGAGAGCGGGTCAGCCCCAGCATTTT	CASRSTGRAGQPQHF
TRBJ1-1	TRBV7-9	NA	few	TGTGCCAGCACCTCGGACGGGACAAAGGGAAGCACTGAAGCTTTCTTT	CASTSDGTKGSTEAFF